One T cell receptor (beta chain) is described in this entry. No antigen is known for it. The TCR beta library used iRepertoire HTBI primers with Arm-PCR amplification of CDR3. TCRdb analysed the multiplex PCR reads with MiXCR anew, one entry per CDR3 protein. The table shows about 430,000 distinct CDR3 sequences, with 21% occurring only once. Time point noted: persistent/refractory GD, antithyroid drugs over 5 years with positive TRAb. Making the TCR library involved RNA that had been extracted from PBMCs. The CDR3 consists of 14 residues. Losses at the gene ends were 5 bases for V and 3 bases for J; bases not matched to a gene: 4. The germline CDR1 and CDR2 sequences are KGHSH and LQKENI. This entry belongs to a study of regulatory T cells in long-lasting Graves disease. Study background: Persistent cases took antithyroid drugs over 5 years and stayed TSH receptor antibody positive. General observations from the study: Whereas new patients shared about a thousand public clonotypes, persistent patients shared more, at a few thousand. It was in persistent disease that TRBV28, TRBJ1-2 and TRBJ2-5 were favored.

The V gene is TRBV18, the J gene TRBJ2-3, with 8 bases lining up with TRBD1. The input for sequencing was peripheral blood mononuclear cells (PBMCs), taken when the disease was refractory, from a patient treated with antithyroid drugs. The receptor's source is a female donor with Graves disease. CDR3: CASSEWTGTDTQYF. Written as DNA, the CDR3 is TGTGCCAGCTCAGAATGGACAGGGACAGATACGCAGTATTTT.